This T cell receptor beta chain was observed in a study of shared clonotypes between healthy human individuals. Overall study: Donors were a couple of women and three men aged 18 to 49.

The assay was run at deep level. TCRdb's table, derived via immunoSEQ multiplex PCR, lists solely in-frame clones and lacks some. The table records more than 400,000 clones, approximately 95% of them present only once. Source material: naive CD4+ T cells sorted from blood. Documented subset: CD45RA+ positively selected. This TCR came from a woman aged 25 to 45 in good health.

The CDR3 region has the DNA TGCGCCAGCAGCCAAGGACTAGCGGGAGATGAGCAGTTCTTC. This sequence encodes CASSQGLAGDEQFF. The J gene is TRBJ2-1, the V gene TRBV4-1; 12 bases align to TRBD2. CDR3 length: 14 residues. Germline V gives CDR1 MGHRA, CDR2 YSYEKL. The V and J ends lost 1 base and 8 bases, in that order; junction bases with no gene match: 0.